This T cell receptor (beta chain) is drawn from a study of tumor-infiltrating lymphocytes in primary liver carcinoma. With regard to this clonotype: The junction and the germline gene differ at one end; a read error may be behind it.

Synthesis of TCR beta cDNA was carried out from 500 ng total RNA with a constant-region primer. TCR beta libraries came from three nested multiplex PCR rounds using slightly modified ARM-PCR. The two initial PCR rounds, about 9 cycles each, used TRBV1-TRBV30 forward and C-beta reverse primers. Each CDR3 protein gets one entry after TCRdb re-called the multiplex PCR reads with MiXCR. The data contain about 310,000 distinct CDR3 sequences, 65% of them seen just once; the ten biggest clones take up approximately 9%. Unsorted whole blood yielded blood RNA, and germline DNA was extracted as well. The CDR3 has 14 amino acids. Per germline, CDR1 MNHEY and CDR2 SVGEGT.

The sample consisted of peripheral blood. This chain joins TRBV6-2 or TRBV6-3 and TRBJ2-4; a possible D gene is TRBD2 (5 bases). The TCR sequence derives from a middle-aged man with primary liver carcinoma and hepatitis B virus infection. The CDR3 nucleotides are TGTGCCAGCTGTTACTCTACAGTCGGGGACATTCAGTACTTC. Residues: CASCYSTVGDIQYF.